A selection of T cell receptor beta chains follows, all from one sample in a study of prognosis after radiotherapy for stage I lung cancer. TCRdb reprocessed the multiplex PCR reads via MiXCR and lists one record per CDR3 protein. Among around 30,000 distinct CDR3 sequences listed, about 31% were seen once. The specimen was PBMCs, collected before or after stereotactic body radiation therapy (not recorded which). These receptors were taken from a donor aged 50 or older with non-small cell lung cancer. CDR3s include the opening cysteine and the closing phenylalanine or tryptophan. The D gene is left open where the match is weak. A clone size is listed for some rows: how often the clone was seen (once, few, many), or a class if it is expanded.

TRBJ2-3	TRBV20-1	.	many	CSATGGRTDTQYF	TGCAGTGCTACTGGCGGGCGCACAGATACGCAGTATTTT
TRBJ1-2	TRBV6-5	.	many	CASSYSPMLPGFYGYTF	TGTGCCAGCAGTTACTCCCCCATGCTCCCGGGTTTCTATGGCTACACCTTC
TRBJ1-2	TRBV6-4	.	many	CASSAAYYGYTF	TGTGCCAGCAGTGCCGCCTACTATGGCTACACCTTC
TRBJ2-7	TRBV7-6	.	few	CASSLSSGEQYF	TGTGCCAGCAGCTTAAGCAGCGGGGAGCAGTACTTC
TRBJ1-2	TRBV25-1	TRBD1	many	CASLGQGMAGYTF	TGTGCCAGCCTCGGACAGGGAATGGCTGGCTACACCTTC
TRBJ1-2	TRBV20-1	.	medium-sized	CSAPPREAEGYTF	TGCAGTGCTCCACCCCGAGAGGCCGAGGGCTACACCTTC
TRBJ2-7	TRBV3-1	TRBD1	many	CASSRTGFGEQYF	TGTGCCAGCAGCCGGACAGGGTTCGGGGAGCAGTACTTC
TRBJ2-3	TRBV12-3/TRBV12-4	TRBD2	.	CASRRTSGFTDTQYF	TGTGCCAGCAGGCGGACTAGCGGCTTCACAGATACGCAGTATTTT
TRBJ2-7	TRBV6-4	TRBD1	many	CASSYRQGQVISYEQYF	TGTGCCAGCAGTTACCGACAGGGACAGGTCATCTCCTACGAGCAGTACTTC
TRBJ2-2	TRBV7-8	TRBD1	many	CASSLIKPGQGVDLGGTGELFF	TGTGCCAGCAGCCTTATAAAGCCGGGACAGGGGGTTGACTTGGGCGGCACCGGGGAGCTGTTTTTT
TRBJ2-5	TRBV6-8	.	many	CASRPSTGRGQETQYF	TGTGCCAGCCGACCCTCCACGGGCAGGGGCCAAGAGACCCAGTACTTC
TRBJ2-2	TRBV3-1	.	many	CASSQVAQGRELFF	TGTGCCAGCAGCCAAGTAGCCCAGGGGAGGGAGCTGTTTTTT
TRBJ2-1	TRBV4-3	.	many	CASSQDPPPHRIGGARDEQFF	TGCGCCAGCAGCCAAGATCCCCCGCCCCATCGTATCGGCGGGGCGAGGGATGAGCAGTTCTTC
TRBJ1-2	TRBV6-5	TRBD1	many	CASRETGVYGYTF	TGTGCCAGCAGGGAGACAGGGGTTTATGGCTACACCTTC
TRBJ2-4	TRBV30	.	many	CAWSQPGLAKNIQYF	TGTGCCTGGAGTCAACCGGGACTAGCCAAAAACATTCAGTACTTC
TRBJ2-2	TRBV7-9	TRBD1	many	CASSYRWTGANTGELFF	TGTGCCAGCAGCTACCGGTGGACAGGGGCGAACACCGGGGAGCTGTTTTTT
TRBJ2-5	TRBV18	.	.	CASSSLQGQETQYF	TGTGCCAGCTCATCTTTACAGGGCCAAGAGACCCAGTACTTC
TRBJ1-6	TRBV20-1	.	many	CSARSGGNSPLHF	TGCAGTGCTAGATCCGGGGGCAATTCACCCCTCCACTTT
TRBJ1-2	TRBV29-1	.	many	CSVGPTRQSNGYTF	TGCAGCGTCGGACCGACCCGTCAGAGCAATGGCTACACCTTC
TRBJ1-2	TRBV6-1	TRBD1	many	CASSKGTGANYGYTF	TGTGCCAGCTCCAAGGGGACAGGGGCTAACTATGGCTACACCTTC
TRBJ1-5	TRBV19	.	.	CASSITGQPQHF	TGTGCCAGTAGTATTACGGGTCAGCCCCAGCATTTT
TRBJ2-1	TRBV6-5	TRBD2	.	CASSFVASGSREQFF	TGTGCCAGCAGTTTTGTCGCTAGCGGGAGTCGGGAGCAGTTCTTC
TRBJ1-5	TRBV5-8	.	many	CASSFGNQPQHF	TGTGCCAGCAGCTTCGGCAATCAGCCCCAGCATTTT
TRBJ2-1	TRBV12-3/TRBV12-4	.	.	CASSLGAVLYYNEQFF	TGTGCCAGCAGTTTAGGGGCAGTCCTATACTACAATGAGCAGTTCTTC
TRBJ2-3	TRBV5-4	.	few	CASSSSGPDTQYF	TGTGCCAGCAGCTCGTCAGGGCCAGATACGCAGTATTTT
TRBJ2-2	TRBV29-1	.	.	CSVALQGPGELFF	TGCAGCGTAGCCCTGCAGGGGCCCGGGGAGCTGTTTTTT
TRBJ2-3	TRBV7-3	.	many	CASSLNQGGTDTQYF	TGTGCCAGCAGCTTAAATCAGGGAGGCACAGATACGCAGTATTTT
TRBJ2-1	TRBV5-1	TRBD2	many	CASSLSTSGVDEQFF	TGCGCCAGCAGCTTGTCAACTAGCGGGGTAGATGAGCAGTTCTTC
TRBJ1-2	TRBV6-2/TRBV6-3	TRBD1	.	CASSYLETGNYGYTF	TGTGCCAGCAGTTACCTCGAGACAGGGAACTATGGCTACACCTTC
TRBJ2-3	TRBV24-1	TRBD1	many	CATSDAQGATDTQYF	TGTGCCACCAGTGATGCACAGGGGGCTACAGATACGCAGTATTTT
TRBJ1-1	TRBV7-2	TRBD1	many	CASSEDRWRNTEAFF	TGTGCCAGCTCGGAGGACAGGTGGAGGAACACTGAAGCTTTCTTT
TRBJ2-5	TRBV6-1	.	.	CASSRGQDTQYF	TGTGCCAGCAGCAGGGGCCAAGATACTCAGTACTTC
TRBJ1-4	TRBV2	.	.	CASRATGGGEKLFF	TGTGCCAGCAGGGCGACCGGGGGAGGTGAAAAACTGTTTTTT
TRBJ2-2	TRBV28	TRBD2	many	CASSLYAGGPGTGELFF	TGTGCCAGCAGTTTATATGCGGGGGGCCCCGGAACCGGGGAGCTGTTTTTT
TRBJ2-7	TRBV11-2	.	once	CASIFAVGGLTEQYF	TGTGCCAGCATCTTTGCCGTCGGGGGGCTTACCGAGCAGTACTTC
TRBJ2-5	TRBV9	.	many	CASSVGPEGKETQYF	TGTGCCAGCAGCGTAGGACCCGAGGGGAAAGAGACCCAGTACTTC
TRBJ2-3	TRBV7-9	.	many	CASSDRGTDTQYF	TGTGCCAGCAGTGACCGGGGCACAGATACGCAGTATTTT
TRBJ2-5	TRBV4-1	TRBD1	few	CASSQEQGYETQYF	TGCGCCAGCAGCCAGGAACAGGGGTACGAGACCCAGTACTTC
TRBJ1-6	TRBV19	.	many	CASSDLDGWGSPLHF	TGTGCCAGTAGTGACCTAGATGGATGGGGATCACCCCTCCACTTT
TRBJ1-3	TRBV5-8	.	many	CASSLAANTIYF	TGTGCCAGCAGCTTGGCCGCAAACACCATATATTTT
TRBJ1-3	TRBV6-1	TRBD1	.	CASSPGTGSSGNTIYF	TGTGCCAGCAGTCCCGGGACAGGGAGCTCTGGAAACACCATATATTTT
TRBJ2-1	TRBV20-1	.	many	CSARLSRGRNEQFF	TGCAGTGCTAGATTAAGCAGGGGCAGGAATGAGCAGTTCTTC
TRBJ1-3	TRBV2	TRBD1	many	CASSKGAGAGNTIYF	TGTGCCAGCAGTAAGGGGGCGGGAGCGGGAAACACCATATATTTT
TRBJ2-2	TRBV6-1	.	.	CASSLKGGTANTGYLFF	TGTGCCAGCAGTCTTAAGGGGGGGACAGCGAACACCGGGTATCTGTTTTTT
TRBJ2-5	TRBV5-1	.	many	CASSSQGQETQYF	TGCGCCAGCAGCTCACAGGGACAAGAGACCCAGTACTTC
TRBJ2-2	TRBV6-1	.	many	CASSPDHGELFF	TGTGCCAGCAGTCCGGATCACGGGGAGCTGTTTTTT
TRBJ1-3	TRBV28	.	.	CASSLKTISGAPSIYF	TGTGCCAGCAGTTTGAAGACGATCTCTGGGGCTCCTTCCATATATTTT
TRBJ2-5	TRBV5-1	TRBD1	many	CASSSTRTGYGETQYF	TGCGCCAGCAGCTCGACCAGGACAGGCTATGGAGAGACCCAGTACTTC
TRBJ2-7	TRBV20-1	.	.	CSARGAGIAYSYEQYF	TGCAGTGCTAGGGGGGCGGGAATAGCGTACTCCTACGAGCAGTACTTC
TRBJ2-3	TRBV5-1	TRBD2	many	CASSSRGVGDTQYF	TGCGCCAGCAGCTCGCGGGGGGTGGGAGATACGCAGTATTTT
TRBJ1-2	TRBV28	.	many	CASSLRAYGYTF	TGTGCCAGCAGTTTGCGGGCCTATGGCTACACCTTC
TRBJ1-2	TRBV9	.	many	CASSVRDNYGYTF	TGTGCCAGCAGCGTACGGGACAACTATGGCTACACCTTC
TRBJ2-1	TRBV12-3/TRBV12-4	TRBD2	.	CASQEGVGGGPISYNEQFF	TGTGCCAGCCAAGAAGGGGTCGGCGGGGGGCCGATCTCCTACAATGAGCAGTTCTTC
TRBJ1-5	TRBV12-3/TRBV12-4	.	many	CASSPPSGQPQHF	TGTGCCAGCAGTCCGCCCTCTGGACAGCCCCAGCATTTT
TRBJ1-4	TRBV4-1	.	many	CASSQDLGNEKLFF	TGCGCCAGCAGCCAAGATTTAGGGAATGAAAAACTGTTTTTT
TRBJ1-4	TRBV20-1	.	.	CSARDGRKTVF	TGCAGTGCTAGAGATGGAAGAAAAACTGTTTTT
TRBJ2-2	TRBV7-3	TRBD2	.	CASSLIGGGRELFF	TGTGCCAGCAGCTTAATCGGGGGGGGCAGGGAGCTGTTTTTT
TRBJ2-7	TRBV9	TRBD1	many	CASSVEFQGALSEQYF	TGTGCCAGCAGCGTAGAATTTCAGGGGGCGCTTTCCGAGCAGTACTTC
TRBJ1-2	TRBV2	.	many	CASSVTAYGYTF	TGTGCCAGCAGCGTGACGGCGTATGGCTACACCTTC
TRBJ2-3	TRBV28	.	many	CASSFHDTQYF	TGTGCCAGCAGTTTCCACGATACGCAGTATTTT